This T cell receptor beta chain was captured by sequencing in a study of T cell responses to AZD1222 COVID-19 vaccine. Findings and caveats of the study: Nearly half of unique spike-specific TCRs reportedly avoided B.1.351 and B.1.1.7 mutated regions. Spike regions recognized by vaccine-associated CD4 TCRs spanned the protein, led by 160-218 and 743-854. When two AZD1222 doses had been given, Spike-specific TCR breadth and depth rose.

The CDR3 consists of 14 residues. The V gene lost 6 bases and the J gene lost 4 bases, with 12 bases spanning the gap. Looked up from germline, CDR1 is SGHAT and CDR2 is FQNNGV. Assay used: immunoSEQ multiplex PCR; TCRdb lists only in-frame clones, some missing. The data hold 130,000 to 150,000 clones, with roughly 84% observed a single time. In its sample, this clone was seen once. Its target is not known. Sequences were derived from peripheral blood, sampled 28 days after the second AZD1222 dose. The receptor was isolated from an adult who received the AZD1222 COVID-19 vaccine. This rearrangement joins TRBV11-2 to TRBJ2-2, with D uncertain. CDR3 residues: CASRSPASTGELFF. In DNA form, the CDR3 reads TGTGCCAGCAGATCTCCGGCTAGCACCGGGGAGCTGTTTTTT. The full variable domain, in which reference TRBV11-2 and TRBJ2-2 provide the parts outside the CDR3, is EAGVAQSPRYKIIEKRQSVAFWCNPISGHATLYWYQQILGQGPKLLIQFQNNGVVDDSQLPKDRFSAERLKGVDSTLKIQPAKLEDSAVYLCASRSPASTGELFFGEGSRLTVL.